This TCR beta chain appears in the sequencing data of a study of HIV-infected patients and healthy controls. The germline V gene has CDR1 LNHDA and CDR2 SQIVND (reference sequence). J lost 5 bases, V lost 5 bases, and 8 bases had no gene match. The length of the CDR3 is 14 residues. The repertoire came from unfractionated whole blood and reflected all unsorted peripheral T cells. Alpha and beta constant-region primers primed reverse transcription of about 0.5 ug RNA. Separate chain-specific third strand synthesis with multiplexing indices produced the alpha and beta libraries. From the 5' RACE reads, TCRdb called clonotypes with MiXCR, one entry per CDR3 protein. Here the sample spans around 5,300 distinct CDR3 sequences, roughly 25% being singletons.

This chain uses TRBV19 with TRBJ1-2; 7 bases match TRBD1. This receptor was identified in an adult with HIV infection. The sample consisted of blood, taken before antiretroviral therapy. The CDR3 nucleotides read TGTGCCAGTAGTGGACAGGCGTATGCATATGGCTACACCTTC. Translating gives CASSGQAYAYGYTF.